The 32 T cell receptor beta chains given below trace back to one sample, sequenced in a study of identical twins. MiXCR was run by TCRdb on the 5' RACE reads, yielding one entry per CDR3 protein. The repertoire includes hundreds of thousands of distinct CDR3 sequences, approximately 24% of them detected once, and about 2.9% sits in the top ten. These data were also reused for a study on T cells expressing NK-cell markers.

Sequencing was performed on CD4+ T cells sorted from blood. The receptor source for this set is a woman under 30 in good health.

Ten or more counts support this clonotype. V usage is TRBV5-5 and J usage is TRBJ2-3, with D perhaps matching TRBD1 or TRBD2 (5 bases each). The CDR3 runs to 13 residues. Germline V gene sequence: CDR1 SGHKS, CDR2 YYEKEE (reference sequence). V was trimmed by 7 bases and J by 6 bases, leaving 15 bases between them. The CDR3 DNA follows: TGTGCCAGCGATAGAGGGGTCCAGGATACGCAGTATTTT. It translates to CASDRGVQDTQYF.

This chain joins TRBV28 and TRBJ1-2, with D possibly being TRBD1 (6 bases). The CDR3 length is 12 residues. V was shortened by 6 bases and J by 8 bases, with 13 bases between the two germline ends. The germline CDR1 and CDR2 sequences are MDHEN and SYDVKM. The CDR3 sequence is CASSGQRFGYTF. The CDR3 coding sequence is TGTGCCAGCAGCGGACAGCGTTTCGGCTACACCTTC.

The genes are TRBV2 and TRBJ1-1; D not certain. The CDR3 is 14 amino acids. V was shortened by 3 bases and J by 0 bases, with 8 bases between the two germline ends. Looked up from germline, CDR1 is SNHLY and CDR2 is FYNNEI. The CDR3 DNA follows: TGTGCCAGCAGTGAGTGGCGGTTGAACACTGAAGCTTTCTTT. Translation: CASSEWRLNTEAFF.

The J gene is TRBJ2-3, the V gene TRBV5-1; TRBD2 matches at 12 bases. With V trimmed by 7 bases and J by 0 bases, 3 bases remained unmatched. The germline gives CDR1 SGHRS, CDR2 YFSETQ. The CDR3 is 15 amino acids. The CDR3, as DNA: TGCGCCAGCGCGACTAGCGGGAGAAGCACAGATACGCAGTATTTT. Protein: CASATSGRSTDTQYF.

This clonotype was picked up a small number of times. The J gene is TRBJ2-7, the V gene TRBV25-1; perhaps TRBD2 as D (5 bases). The CDR3 consists of 13 residues. V was clipped by 8 bases and J by 5 bases, with 16 bases between them. CDR1 is MGHDK, CDR2 SYGVNS, per germline. The CDR3 protein is CASEGRVIHEQYF. CDR3 sequence (DNA): TGTGCCAGCGAGGGTAGGGTCATCCACGAGCAGTACTTC.

This chain connects TRBV12-5 to TRBJ2-1; 7 nucleotides match TRBD2. Trimming at V came to 5 bases and at J to 6 bases, leaving 13 bases not matched to a gene. Germline CDR1 is LGHNT and CDR2 is FRNRAP. This CDR3 has 16 residues. The CDR3 sequence: CASGARGGLRGNEQFF. CDR3 sequence (DNA): TGTGCTAGTGGTGCCCGCGGGGGACTACGGGGCAATGAGCAGTTCTTC.

The CDR3 here is CASSYSRAGARHSPLHF. The DNA for the CDR3 is TGTGCCAGCAGTTACTCGAGGGCGGGCGCGAGACATTCACCCCTCCACTTT. The chain has TRBV6-5 and TRBJ1-6; unclear D gene. There are 17 residues in the CDR3. V was clipped by 0 bases and J by 8 bases, with 17 bases between them. Germline V gives CDR1 MNHEY, CDR2 SVGAGI.

The V and J genes are TRBV20-1 and TRBJ2-1; 9 bases align to TRBD2. The J segment lost 2 bases and the V segment lost 3 bases, leaving 8 bases of the junction unmatched. CDR1 is DFQATT and CDR2 is SNEGSKA in the germline V gene (reference sequence). The CDR3 runs to 16 residues. CDR3 nucleotides: TGCAGTGCTAGGGCGGGAGGGCCGCCGACCTACAATGAGCAGTTCTTC. As protein: CSARAGGPPTYNEQFF.

This clonotype was observed once. The V call is TRBV5-1, the J call TRBJ2-3; TRBD2 matches at 8 bases. This CDR3 is 15 amino acids long. Germline V lookup: CDR1 SGHRS, CDR2 YFSETQ. V lost 4 bases and J lost 5; bases outside the gene matches: 9. In DNA form, the CDR3 reads TGCGCCAGCAGCCAATCCGGGAGGGAAAGAGATACGCAGTATTTT. It encodes CASSQSGRERDTQYF.

About this clonotype: A read error may produce the germline difference seen at one junction end. CDR3 loop: CSVDIGLGPHEQHF. CDR3 in DNA: TGCAGCGTTGATATCGGGTTAGGGCCTCACGAGCAGCACTTC. The rearrangement joins TRBV29-1 to TRBJ2-7; D gene uncertain. The germline V gene encodes CDR1 SQVTM and CDR2 ANQGSEA. The CDR3 length is 14 residues.

A few counts support this clonotype. The V and J genes are TRBV12-3 or TRBV12-4 and TRBJ1-2; 7 nucleotides align to TRBD1. This CDR3 is 14 amino acids long. With 6 bases clipped from V and 9 bases from J, the junction kept 13 bases outside the gene matches. The CDR3 region is CASRPTGFPERYTF. The CDR3 nucleotides read TGTGCCAGCAGACCGACAGGGTTCCCGGAACGCTACACCTTC.

The J gene is TRBJ1-1, the V gene TRBV11-2, with a possible D match to TRBD1 (6 bases). V was cut by 0 bases and J by 6 bases, with 20 bases left in between. Germline CDR1 and CDR2: SGHAT and FQNNGV. The CDR3 consists of 17 residues. The CDR3 protein is CASSLEGGGGAGAEAFF. CDR3 sequence (DNA): TGTGCCAGCAGCTTAGAGGGGGGTGGAGGGGCAGGGGCTGAAGCTTTCTTT.

The chain recombines TRBV6-1 with TRBJ2-6; 11 bases fit TRBD2. The CDR3 sequence is 15 residues long. Germline values: CDR1 MNHNS, CDR2 SASEGT. The V segment lost 10 bases and the J segment 0 bases; nucleotides outside the gene matches: 2. In nucleotides, the CDR3 is TGTGCCATAGCGGGGGGGAGCTCTGGGGCCAACGTCCTGACTTTC. It is translated as CAIAGGSSGANVLTF.

The V and J genes are TRBV12-3 or TRBV12-4 and TRBJ1-6; D is uncertain. V was trimmed by 1 base and J by 19 bases, leaving 11 bases between them. The CDR3 loop spans 11 amino acids. CDR3 in amino acids: CASSLGTERHF. The CDR3 coding sequence is TGTGCCAGCAGTTTAGGGACCGAGAGACACTTT.

The chain links TRBV12-1 to TRBJ2-3; no DNA check was done on the table's D call, TRBD1. TRBV12-1 is a listed pseudogene. The CDR3 extends over 16 amino acids. CDR3 region: CASSSDRERHTNTQYF. Here the CDR3 DNA reads TGTGCCAGCAGCTCCGACAGGGAACGACACACGAATACGCAGTATTTT.

This clonotype was observed a few times. This chain connects TRBV29-1 to TRBJ2-7; TRBD1 aligns across 8 bases. The length of the CDR3 is 12 residues. With V trimmed by 8 bases and J by 4 bases, 7 bases remained unmatched. Germline-derived CDR1 and CDR2 are SQVTM and ANQGSEA. CDR3 nucleotide sequence: TGCAGCTCGACAGGGGAGGATTACGAGCAGTACTTC. Its translation: CSSTGEDYEQYF.

The V call is TRBV20-1, the J call TRBJ2-3; 9 nucleotides line up with TRBD1. The CDR3 is 14 residues long. Germline V gene sequence: CDR1 DFQATT, CDR2 SNEGSKA (reference sequence). J lost 2 bases, V lost 3 bases, and 3 bases had no gene match. CDR3 region: CSASWDRATDTQYF. CDR3 in DNA: TGCAGTGCTAGTTGGGACAGGGCCACAGATACGCAGTATTTT.

The rearrangement links TRBV3-1 to TRBJ2-1, with D possibly being TRBD2 (5 bases). Looked up from germline, CDR1 is LGHDT and CDR2 is YNNKEL (reference sequence). V lost 0 bases and J lost 12, with 18 bases in between. This CDR3 comprises 15 residues. CDR3: CASSQDYLEGSRQFF. The CDR3 DNA reads TGTGCCAGCAGCCAAGATTATTTAGAGGGCTCGAGGCAGTTCTTC.

The V and J genes are TRBV7-2 and TRBJ2-1, with a weak D call TRBD2 (6 bases). The CDR3 has 16 amino acids. V was cut by 2 bases and J by 5 bases, with 16 bases left in between. Germline values: CDR1 SGHTA, CDR2 FQGNSA. The DNA for the CDR3 is TGTGCCAGCAGCTTAACGCGCCAGGGAGGAAACAATGAGCAGTTCTTC. Translating gives CASSLTRQGGNNEQFF.

This rearrangement joins TRBV11-2 to TRBJ2-7; D unresolved. V gave up 1 base and J gave up 5 bases, with 9 bases separating them. Germline V gene lookup returns CDR1 SGHAT and CDR2 FQNNGV. The CDR3 covers 13 residues. This CDR3 reads CASSLGRNNEQYF. The CDR3 coding sequence is TGTGCCAGCAGCTTAGGCCGGAATAACGAGCAGTACTTC.

This clonotype has a handful of counts. The V gene is TRBV5-1, the J gene TRBJ1-2; D uncertain. Germline assignment: CDR1 SGHRS and CDR2 YFSETQ. V was trimmed by 1 base and J by 4 bases, leaving 11 bases between them. CDR3 size: 14 residues. In nucleotides, the CDR3 is TGCGCCAGCAGCTTGCTTTCCGGTGGCTATGGCTACACCTTC. Translation: CASSLLSGGYGYTF. Using reference TRBV5-1 and TRBJ1-2 for the parts outside the CDR3, the full variable domain is KAGVTQTPRYLIKTRGQQVTLSCSPISGHRSVSWYQQTPGQGLQFLFEYFSETQRNKGNFPGRFSGRQFSNSRSEMNVSTLELGDSALYLCASSLLSGGYGYTFGSGTRLTVV.

As concerns this clonotype: Germline is not matched at one junction end, which may reflect a read error. The chain is built from TRBV7-6 and TRBJ2-3, with 9 bases matching TRBD2. Germline CDR1 reads SGHVS; CDR2 reads FNYEAQ. This CDR3 has 16 residues. CDR3 protein: CASSLGVSGGTDTQYF. The CDR3 DNA reads as TGTGCCAGCAGCTTAGGAGTTAGCGGGGGCACGGATACGCAGTATTTT. Using reference TRBV7-6 and TRBJ2-3 for the parts outside the CDR3, the full variable domain is GAGVSQSPRYKVTKRGQDVALRCDPISGHVSLYWYRQALGQGPEFLTYFNYEAQQDKSGLPNDRFSAERPEGSISTLTIQRTEQRDSAMYRCASSLGVSGGTDTQYFGPGTRLTVL.

The chain recombines TRBV12-3 or TRBV12-4 with TRBJ2-5; 12 nucleotides match TRBD1. The CDR3 extends over 15 amino acids. V dropped 5 bases and J dropped 5; count of bases not matched to a gene: 6. The CDR3 protein is CASSVGTGGRETQYF. CDR3 nucleotide sequence: TGTGCCAGCAGTGTCGGGACAGGGGGCCGTGAGACCCAGTACTTC.

V gene TRBV7-2 combines with J gene TRBJ2-7, with D unresolved. Trimming shortened V by 3 bases and J by 5 bases, and 5 bases separated the two germline ends. There are 11 residues in the CDR3. Germline V gene sequence: CDR1 SGHTA, CDR2 FQGNSA. The CDR3 region has the DNA TGTGCCAGCAGCTTCGCTCACGAGCAGTACTTC. It translates to CASSFAHEQYF. Together with reference TRBV7-2 and TRBJ2-7, the CDR3 gives the full variable domain: GAGVSQSPSNKVTEKGKDVELRCDPISGHTALYWYRQSLGQGLEFLIYFQGNSAPDKSGLPSDRFSAERTGGSVSTLTIQRTQQEDSAVYLCASSFAHEQYFGPGTRLTVT.

Turning to this clonotype: Germline and junction disagree at one end, which may indicate a read error. The chain employs TRBV12-3 or TRBV12-4 and TRBJ2-7, with TRBD1 matching 7 bases. The CDR3 loop spans 11 amino acids. The DNA for the CDR3 is TGTGCCAGCAGCCTGGGGGCGCAGGGGGTCTTC. Translation gives CASSLGAQGVF.

The V gene is TRBV18, the J gene TRBJ1-3; 8 nucleotides align to TRBD1. J lost 4 bases, V lost 6 bases, and 17 bases had no gene match. This CDR3 comprises 18 residues. In germline, CDR1 is KGHSH, CDR2 LQKENI. The CDR3 loop is CASSAAGTGVLEGNTIYF. The CDR3 nucleotides read TGTGCCAGCTCCGCGGCCGGGACAGGCGTTCTTGAAGGAAACACCATATATTTT.

This clonotype appeared a few times. V gene TRBV12-3 or TRBV12-4 combines with J gene TRBJ2-5, with a possible D match to TRBD2 (6 bases). CDR3 size: 14 residues. Trimming took 5 bases from V and 1 from J, leaving 11 bases between them. CDR3 nucleotides: TGTGCCAGCAGTACCTGGGGGGTCCAAGAGACCCAGTACTTC. It translates to CASSTWGVQETQYF.

This chain connects TRBV29-1 to TRBJ1-1, with D possibly matching TRBD1 (5 bases). The CDR3 is 11 residues long. V lost 5 bases and J 11 bases, leaving 15 bases between the germline ends. Germline V gene sequence: CDR1 SQVTM, CDR2 ANQGSEA. The CDR3 DNA sequence: TGCAGCGTTAGCCGGGACCAGGTGGCTTTCTTT. Amino acid sequence: CSVSRDQVAFF.

The rearrangement links TRBV7-2 to TRBJ2-3; no clear D. This CDR3 has 12 residues. The germline gives CDR1 SGHTA, CDR2 FQGNSA. Trimming pared 6 bases from V and 1 base from J, leaving 5 bases between. The CDR3 coding sequence is TGTGCCAGCAGTATGGGCACAGATACGCAGTATTTT. This sequence encodes CASSMGTDTQYF.

This clonotype occurred a few times. The chain combines TRBV24-1 with TRBJ2-1; 13 bases map to TRBD2. Unmatched junction bases numbered 20, after V lost 3 bases and J lost 10 bases. Looked up from germline, CDR1 is KGHDR and CDR2 is SFDVKD. The CDR3 has 20 amino acids. The CDR3 DNA follows: TGTGCCACCAGTGATACCCGGACAGGGTCCCGGACTAGCGGGGGAGGGGAGCAGTTCTTC. This codes for CATSDTRTGSRTSGGGEQFF.

The V and J genes are TRBV5-1 and TRBJ2-7; D might be TRBD1 (6 bases). Per germline, CDR1 SGHRS and CDR2 YFSETQ. The CDR3 consists of 14 residues. Deletions cut 0 bases from V and 2 bases from J, with 9 bases between. Here the CDR3 DNA reads TGCGCCAGCAGCTTGGCCCCAGGGGCCTACGAGCAGTACTTC. Protein product: CASSLAPGAYEQYF.

The V call is TRBV11-2, the J call TRBJ2-3, with 9 bases lining up with TRBD2. J gave up 4 bases and V 4 bases, and 6 bases lay outside the gene matches. CDR1 and CDR2 from the germline V gene are SGHAT and FQNNGV. This CDR3 is built from 15 residues. The CDR3 sequence is CASSSIAGAPDTQYF. CDR3 coding DNA: TGTGCCAGCAGCTCCATAGCGGGAGCCCCAGATACGCAGTATTTT. Variable domain in full (rest from reference TRBV11-2 and TRBJ2-3): EAGVAQSPRYKIIEKRQSVAFWCNPISGHATLYWYQQILGQGPKLLIQFQNNGVVDDSQLPKDRFSAERLKGVDSTLKIQPAKLEDSAVYLCASSSIAGAPDTQYFGPGTRLTVL.